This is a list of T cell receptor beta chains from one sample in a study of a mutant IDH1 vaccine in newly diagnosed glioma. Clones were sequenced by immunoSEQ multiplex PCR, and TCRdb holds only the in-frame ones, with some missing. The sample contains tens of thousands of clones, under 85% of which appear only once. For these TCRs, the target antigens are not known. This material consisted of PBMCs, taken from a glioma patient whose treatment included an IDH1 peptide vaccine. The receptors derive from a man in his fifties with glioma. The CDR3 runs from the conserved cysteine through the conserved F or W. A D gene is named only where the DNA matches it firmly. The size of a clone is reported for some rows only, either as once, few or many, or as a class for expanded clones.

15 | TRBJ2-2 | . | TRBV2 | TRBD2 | CAGLAGGGFGGELFF | TGTGCCGGCCTGGCAGGCGGGGGTTTCGGCGGGGAGCTGTTTTTT
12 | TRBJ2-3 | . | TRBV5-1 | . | CASSQNTDTQYF | TGCGCCAGCAGCCAGAACACAGATACGCAGTATTTT
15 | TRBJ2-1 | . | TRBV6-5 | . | CASSSPGDLRNEQFF | TGTGCCAGCAGTTCCCCCGGGGACCTGAGGAATGAGCAGTTCTTC
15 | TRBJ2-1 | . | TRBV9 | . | CASSVGVRGYNEQFF | TGTGCCAGCAGCGTAGGAGTAAGGGGATACAATGAGCAGTTCTTC
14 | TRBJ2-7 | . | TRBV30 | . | CAWSIRWREYEQYF | TGTGCCTGGAGCATTAGGTGGCGAGAGTACGAGCAGTACTTC
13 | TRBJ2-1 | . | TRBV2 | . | CASSEGLVNEQFF | TGTGCCAGCAGTGAAGGGTTGGTCAATGAGCAGTTCTTC
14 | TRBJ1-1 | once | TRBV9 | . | CASSPDSWGTEAFF | TGTGCCAGCAGCCCGGATAGCTGGGGCACTGAAGCTTTCTTT
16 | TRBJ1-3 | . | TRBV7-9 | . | CASSPYRELQGNTIYF | TGTGCCAGCAGCCCATATAGAGAGTTACAAGGAAACACCATATATTTT
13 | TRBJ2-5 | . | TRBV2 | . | CASRQGGWETQYF | TGTGCCAGCAGACAGGGGGGGTGGGAGACCCAGTACTTC
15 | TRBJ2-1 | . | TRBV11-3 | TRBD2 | CASSLSGGFGNEQFF | TGTGCCAGCAGCTTAAGCGGGGGGTTCGGTAATGAGCAGTTCTTC
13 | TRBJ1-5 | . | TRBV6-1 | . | CASSEVGRQPQHF | TGTGCCAGCAGTGAAGTAGGGAGGCAGCCCCAGCATTTT
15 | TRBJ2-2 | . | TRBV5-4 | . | CASSPAGAPTGELFF | TGTGCCAGCAGCCCGGCGGGGGCCCCCACCGGGGAGCTGTTTTTT
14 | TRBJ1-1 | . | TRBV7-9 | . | CASSLVARGTEAFF | TGTGCCAGCAGCTTAGTGGCCAGAGGGACTGAAGCTTTCTTT
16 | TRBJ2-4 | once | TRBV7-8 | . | CASSPRTDLAKNIQYF | TGTGCCAGCAGCCCGCGGACAGATCTAGCCAAAAACATTCAGTACTTC
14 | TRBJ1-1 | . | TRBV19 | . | CASSAGRLNTEAFF | TGTGCCAGTAGTGCGGGACGGTTGAACACTGAAGCTTTCTTT
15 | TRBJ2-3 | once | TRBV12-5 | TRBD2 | CASGFIAGGTDTQYF | TGTGCTAGTGGTTTCATAGCGGGGGGCACAGATACGCAGTATTTT
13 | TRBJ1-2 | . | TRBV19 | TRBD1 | CASSIRTGDGYTF | TGTGCCAGTAGTATCCGGACAGGGGATGGCTACACCTTC
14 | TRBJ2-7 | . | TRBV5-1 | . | CASSLGDFSYEQYF | TGCGCCAGCAGCTTGGGGGACTTTTCCTACGAGCAGTACTTC
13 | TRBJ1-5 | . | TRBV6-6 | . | CASSKGLGQPQHF | TGTGCCAGCAGTAAGGGGTTAGGCCAGCCCCAGCATTTT
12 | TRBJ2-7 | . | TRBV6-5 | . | CASSPTGGEQYF | TGTGCCAGCAGCCCGACCGGGGGAGAGCAGTACTTC
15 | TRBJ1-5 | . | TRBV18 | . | CASSPLPGPNQPQHF | TGTGCCAGCTCACCTCTCCCGGGGCCGAATCAGCCCCAGCATTTT
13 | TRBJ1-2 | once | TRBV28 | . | CASSSSDQGGYTF | TGTGCCAGCAGTTCCTCGGACCAGGGGGGCTACACCTTC
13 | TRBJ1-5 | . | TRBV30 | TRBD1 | CAWSADRGQPQHF | TGTGCCTGGAGCGCTGACAGGGGACAGCCCCAGCATTTT
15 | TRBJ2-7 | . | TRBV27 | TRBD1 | CASSPSPGGSYEQYF | TGTGCCAGCAGTCCCTCCCCAGGGGGATCCTACGAGCAGTACTTC
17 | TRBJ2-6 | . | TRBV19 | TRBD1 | CASSGGTGLSGANVLTF | TGTGCCAGTAGTGGCGGGACAGGGCTTTCTGGGGCCAACGTCCTGACTTTC
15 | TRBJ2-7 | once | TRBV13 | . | CASSERDTIYYEQYF | TGTGCCAGCAGCGAAAGGGACACGATATACTACGAGCAGTACTTC
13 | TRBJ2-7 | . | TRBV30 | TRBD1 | CAWNDRGSHEQYF | TGTGCCTGGAACGACAGGGGCTCGCACGAGCAGTACTTC
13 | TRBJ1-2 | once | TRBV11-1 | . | CASSLWSNTGYTF | TGTGCCAGCAGCTTATGGTCGAACACTGGCTACACCTTC
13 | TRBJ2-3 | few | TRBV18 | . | CASSQVAADTQYF | TGTGCCAGCTCACAAGTGGCAGCAGATACGCAGTATTTT
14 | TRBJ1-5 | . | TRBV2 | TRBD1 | CASSKGARGQPQHF | TGTGCCAGCAGTAAGGGGGCGCGGGGTCAGCCCCAGCATTTT
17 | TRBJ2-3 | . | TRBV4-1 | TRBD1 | CASSGALTGQSTDTQYF | TGCGCCAGCAGCGGAGCACTAACGGGACAGAGCACAGATACGCAGTATTTT
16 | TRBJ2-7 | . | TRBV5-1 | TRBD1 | CASSPGQGFLSYEQYF | TGCGCCAGCAGCCCCGGACAGGGCTTTTTGTCCTACGAGCAGTACTTC
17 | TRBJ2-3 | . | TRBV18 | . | CASSPPSGQGSTDTQYF | TGTGCCAGCTCACCACCGTCAGGGCAGGGAAGCACAGATACGCAGTATTTT
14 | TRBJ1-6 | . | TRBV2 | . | CASSEGTAGEALHF | TGTGCCAGCAGTGAAGGGACAGCCGGGGAAGCCCTCCACTTT
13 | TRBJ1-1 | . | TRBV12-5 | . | CASGTGPNTEAFF | TGTGCTAGTGGGACAGGACCGAACACTGAAGCTTTCTTT
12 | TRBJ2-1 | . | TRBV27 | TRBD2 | CASSLRGDEQFF | TGTGCCAGCAGTCTCCGGGGGGATGAGCAGTTCTTC
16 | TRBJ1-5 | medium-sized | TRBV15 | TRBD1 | CATSRGGGESNQPQHF | TGTGCCACCAGCAGAGGAGGGGGCGAGAGCAATCAGCCCCAGCATTTT